The text below deals with one T cell receptor beta chain. Its antigen is as yet unknown. This record comes from a study of cytomegalovirus exposure and HLA in healthy donors. The study's findings and limits: There were some public TCRs occurring in many donors, but most TCR sequences were rare.

The CDR3 totals 13 residues. From germline, CDR1 is MNHNS and CDR2 SASEGT. PCR was performed using 60 Vbeta and 13 Jbeta primers. Measured with immunoSEQ multiplex PCR; TCRdb has only the in-frame clones, and not every one. The sample yields 70,000 or so clones, 65% to 75% seen once. This chain uses TRBV6-1 with TRBJ2-5; TRBD2 might be the D (5 bases). The DNA matches TRBJ2-7 better at its end, which makes the J call doubtful. The TCR originated in a woman aged 55-69 years in good health and CMV-seropositive. The sample was PBMCs. The CDR3 region has the DNA TGTGCCAGCAGTGGGGAGCCTGGCTACGAGCAGTACTTC. Its protein product is CASSGEPGYEQYF.